Listed below are T cell receptor beta chains from one sample, sequenced in a study of blood T cell repertoires in COVID-19. Some clones are missing from TCRdb's copy, which holds only in-frame ones; the method was immunoSEQ multiplex PCR. The sample comprises about 74,000 clones, approximately 91% of which are singletons, and more than 2.5% rests with the top ten. Sequencing input: peripheral blood. The receptors stem from an older man with active or convalescent COVID-19. Both conserved end residues are part of each CDR3. A D gene is named only where the DNA matches it firmly. Rows give clone size only sometimes, using once, few, many, or a class for an expanded clone.

j_gene,v_gene,abundance,d_gene,CDR3nt,CDR3aa
TRBJ2-3,TRBV11-2,-,-,TGTGCCAGCAGCTCCGCGAGATCCGGGGCAGATACGCAGTATTTT,CASSSARSGADTQYF
TRBJ2-7,TRBV6-1,once,TRBD1,TGTGCCAGCAGTGGGTCCCGGGACAGGAGCTACTACGAGCAGTACTTC,CASSGSRDRSYYEQYF
TRBJ2-1,TRBV5-4,-,TRBD1,TGTGCCAGCAGCCCCAGACAGGGGTGGGGCAATGAGCAGTTCTTC,CASSPRQGWGNEQFF
TRBJ2-1,TRBV11-2,few,TRBD1,TGTGCCAGCAGCTTAAGAGACAGGGGAAGTTTCTACAATGAGCAGTTCTTC,CASSLRDRGSFYNEQFF
TRBJ1-4,TRBV5-4,-,-,TGTGCCAGCAGCTTGAGCGGGTCAGCAACTAATGAAAAACTGTTTTTT,CASSLSGSATNEKLFF
TRBJ2-1,TRBV19,-,TRBD2,TGTGCCAGTAGGGGAGCGGGGGGGTACAATGAGCAGTTCTTC,CASRGAGGYNEQFF
TRBJ2-1,TRBV5-4,-,-,TGTGCCAGCAGCCGGGAGGGGACAGACTACAATGAGCAGTTCTTC,CASSREGTDYNEQFF
TRBJ1-4,TRBV5-1,-,TRBD1,TGCGCCAGCAGCTTATTTTCGACAGGGGTAGGAGAAAAACTGTTTTTT,CASSLFSTGVGEKLFF
TRBJ2-5,TRBV5-4,-,-,TGTGCCAGCAGCGTCCCCTCAGGGGATGAGACCCAGTACTTC,CASSVPSGDETQYF
TRBJ2-2,TRBV7-7,-,TRBD2,TGTGCCAGCACCGAGGGAATAAGTGGACCCGGACTAGCGGGAGTCACCGGGGAGCTGTTTTTT,CASTEGISGPGLAGVTGELFF
TRBJ2-7,TRBV6-5,-,-,TGTGCCAGCAGACGACAGGCTTCCTACGAGCAGTACTTC,CASRRQASYEQYF
TRBJ1-6,TRBV6-1,-,TRBD1,TGTGCCAGTAGTGAAATAGGGACAGCGAAGTACTCACCCCTCCACTTT,CASSEIGTAKYSPLHF
TRBJ2-1,TRBV11-2,-,-,TGTGCCAGCAGCCCGAAACCGGGACTCTCCTACAATGAGCAGTTCTTC,CASSPKPGLSYNEQFF
TRBJ1-1,TRBV19,-,-,TGTGCCAGTACCCTGGCGGGTTGGTGGACTGAAGCTTTCTTT,CASTLAGWWTEAFF
TRBJ2-2,TRBV11-3,once,-,TGTGCCAGCAGCCGGACTCACACCGGGGAGCTGTTTTTT,CASSRTHTGELFF